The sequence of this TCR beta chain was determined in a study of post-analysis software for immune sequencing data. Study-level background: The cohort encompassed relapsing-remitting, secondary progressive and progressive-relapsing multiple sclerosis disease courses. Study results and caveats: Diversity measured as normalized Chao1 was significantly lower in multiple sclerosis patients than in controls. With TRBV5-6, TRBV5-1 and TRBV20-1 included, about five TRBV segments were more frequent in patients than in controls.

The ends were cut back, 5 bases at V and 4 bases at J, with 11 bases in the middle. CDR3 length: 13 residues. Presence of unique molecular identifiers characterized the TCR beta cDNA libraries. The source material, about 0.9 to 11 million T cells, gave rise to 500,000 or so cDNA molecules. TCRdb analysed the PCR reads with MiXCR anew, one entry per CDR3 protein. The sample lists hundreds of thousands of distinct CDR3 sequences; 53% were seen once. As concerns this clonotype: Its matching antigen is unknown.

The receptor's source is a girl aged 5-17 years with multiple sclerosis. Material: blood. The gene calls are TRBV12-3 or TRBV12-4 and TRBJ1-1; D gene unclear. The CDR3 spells CASSPRTPTEAFF. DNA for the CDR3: TGTGCCAGCAGTCCTCGGACCCCCACTGAAGCTTTCTTT.